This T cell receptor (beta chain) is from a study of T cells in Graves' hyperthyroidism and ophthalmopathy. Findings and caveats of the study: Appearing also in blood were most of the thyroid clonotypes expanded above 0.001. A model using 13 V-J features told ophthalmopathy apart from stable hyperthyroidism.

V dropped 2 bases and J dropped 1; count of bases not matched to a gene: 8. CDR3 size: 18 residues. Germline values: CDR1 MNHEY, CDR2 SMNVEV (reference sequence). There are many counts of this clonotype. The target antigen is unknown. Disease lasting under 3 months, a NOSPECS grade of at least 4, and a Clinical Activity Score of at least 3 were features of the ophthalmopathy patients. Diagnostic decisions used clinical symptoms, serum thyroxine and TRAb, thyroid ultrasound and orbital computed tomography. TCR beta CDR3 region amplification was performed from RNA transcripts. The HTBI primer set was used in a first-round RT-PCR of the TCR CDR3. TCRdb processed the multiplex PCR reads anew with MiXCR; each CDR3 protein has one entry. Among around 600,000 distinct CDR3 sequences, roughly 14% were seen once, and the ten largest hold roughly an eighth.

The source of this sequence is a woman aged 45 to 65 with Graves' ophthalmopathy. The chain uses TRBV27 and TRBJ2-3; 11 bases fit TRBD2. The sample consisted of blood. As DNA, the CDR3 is TGTGCCAGCAGTTTAACGCCCCTAGCGGGAGGCCGCACAGATACGCAGTATTTT. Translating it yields CASSLTPLAGGRTDTQYF.